The clone carrying this T cell receptor beta chain has just a few counts. The antigen is undetermined. The PCR ran on 60 Vbeta and 13 Jbeta primers. Assay used: immunoSEQ multiplex PCR; TCRdb lists only in-frame clones, some missing. This table holds fewer than 200,000 clones, roughly 73% found once. This specimen comes from a study of cytomegalovirus exposure and HLA in healthy donors. Study overall: Genetic ancestry analysis placed about 84% of the 350 to 500 donors that were genotyped in the Caucasian-associated cluster.

Whole-study results and caveats: TCR beta V segments were, for the most part, productive about 90% or about 30% of the time in an earlier analysis.

Input material: PBMCs. The TCR sequence derives from a woman between 25 and 40 years old in good health and CMV-seronegative.

The CDR3 nucleotides are TGTGCCAGCAGCGCCCAGGCAGGGGGGAACACCGGGGAGCTGTTTTTT. It yields the protein CASSAQAGGNTGELFF. The V and J genes are TRBV7-3 and TRBJ2-2, with 7 bases that match TRBD1. With V trimmed by 5 bases and J by 1 base, 7 bases remained unmatched. The CDR3 has 16 residues. The germline V gene encodes CDR1 SGHTA and CDR2 FQGTGA.